The 23 T cell receptor beta chains below were found in one sample sequenced in a study of identical twins. TCRdb recomputed calls from the 5' RACE reads with MiXCR, one row per CDR3 protein. Of 150,000 or so distinct CDR3 sequences in the sample, roughly 3.5% are singletons; the top ten hold 7.5% to 8.5%. Sequenced input: memory T cells sorted from blood. All receptors derive from a man aged 18 to 29 in good health.

This clonotype came up many times. This chain uses TRBV6-1 with TRBJ1-5; 10 bases align to TRBD1. CDR3 length equals 15 residues. The V and J ends lost 6 bases and 3 bases, in that order; junction bases with no gene match: 5. CDR1 and CDR2 (germline): MNHNS, SASEGT. CDR3 coding DNA: TGTGCCAGCAGAAAGACAGGGGGCCACAATCAGCCCCAGCATTTT. Its protein product is CASRKTGGHNQPQHF.

This clonotype was detected ten times or more. The chain couples TRBV7-2 to TRBJ2-7; a possible D gene is TRBD2 (5 bases). V gave up 3 bases and J gave up 7 bases, with 22 bases separating them. The CDR3 contains 16 residues. The germline V gene encodes CDR1 SGHTA and CDR2 FQGNSA. CDR3 loop: CASSFFGRAPLQEQYF. In nucleotides, the CDR3 is TGTGCCAGCAGCTTTTTTGGGCGGGCCCCGTTGCAGGAGCAGTACTTC.

In this sample, this clonotype turned up many times. The V call is TRBV20-1, the J call TRBJ2-2, with TRBD2 matching 9 bases. Germline trimming cut 3 bases from V and 2 bases from J; bases unmatched to any gene: 7. CDR3 length equals 16 residues. The germline V gene has CDR1 DFQATT and CDR2 SNEGSKA (reference sequence). The CDR3: CSASNAGGFNTGELFF. The DNA of the CDR3 is TGCAGTGCTAGTAATGCGGGAGGGTTCAACACCGGGGAGCTGTTTTTT.

At least ten counts were recorded for this clonotype. V usage is TRBV5-1 and J usage is TRBJ2-5, with D unresolved. V dropped 4 bases and J dropped 2 bases, with 6 bases sitting between them. From germline, CDR1 is SGHRS and CDR2 YFSETQ. The length of the CDR3 is 12 residues. This chain's CDR3 is CASSAGQETQYF. The DNA for the CDR3 is TGCGCCAGCAGCGCAGGTCAAGAGACCCAGTACTTC.

This clonotype was seen many times. V usage is TRBV12-3 or TRBV12-4 and J usage is TRBJ1-5; D unresolved. This CDR3 is built from 14 residues. With 0 bases removed from V and 2 bases from J, the gap between germline ends came to 5 bases. CDR3 loop: CASSLAVGNQPQHF. CDR3 DNA: TGTGCCAGCAGTTTAGCGGTGGGCAATCAGCCCCAGCATTTT.

This clonotype has a count of ten or more. The chain carries TRBV20-1 and TRBJ2-3, with D possibly TRBD2 on 7 matching bases. The CDR3 has 14 amino acids. The germline CDR1 and CDR2 sequences are DFQATT and SNEGSKA (reference sequence). V lost 6 bases, J lost 4 bases, and 17 bases lay in between. The CDR3 DNA is TGCAGTGCCCAGACAGGACGGGAGGCAGATACGCAGTATTTT. Translation gives CSAQTGREADTQYF.

Many counts were recorded for this clonotype. The rearrangement uses TRBV20-1 and TRBJ1-1; weak D call: TRBD1 (6 bases). V was pared by 2 bases and J by 4 bases, with 11 bases between. Germline values: CDR1 DFQATT, CDR2 SNEGSKA (reference sequence). This CDR3 has 13 residues. This CDR3 is CSARKGVLTEAFF. The CDR3 DNA sequence: TGCAGTGCTAGAAAGGGGGTACTCACTGAAGCTTTCTTT.

This clonotype came up many times. V and J are TRBV20-1 and TRBJ2-1; 9 bases are a match to TRBD2. Germline loops: CDR1 DFQATT, CDR2 SNEGSKA (reference sequence). CDR3 length equals 15 residues. With 7 bases clipped from V and 7 bases from J, the junction kept 14 bases outside the gene matches. This CDR3 is CSVGGRADPMNEQFF. The CDR3 DNA follows: TGCAGTGTCGGCGGGAGGGCCGATCCTATGAATGAGCAGTTCTTC.

This clonotype was seen ten or more times. The chain joins TRBV5-5 to TRBJ2-3, with D unclear. Deletions cut 2 bases from V and 7 bases from J, with 5 bases between. The CDR3 sequence is 11 residues long. CDR1 SGHKS and CDR2 YYEKEE come from the germline V gene (reference sequence). CDR3 sequence: CASSFLNTQYF. The CDR3 nucleotides read TGTGCCAGCAGCTTTCTGAATACGCAGTATTTT.

This clonotype was observed at least ten times. The CDR3 protein is CASSFWGAGEEAYNEQFF. DNA for the CDR3: TGTGCCAGCAGTTTCTGGGGGGCGGGGGAGGAGGCCTACAATGAGCAGTTCTTC. V and J are TRBV6-5 and TRBJ2-1; D may be TRBD2 (7 bases). Trimming stripped 4 bases from V and 2 bases from J, with 21 bases between. Germline loops: CDR1 MNHEY, CDR2 SVGAGI. The CDR3 has 18 amino acids.

V gene TRBV20-1 combines with J gene TRBJ1-1; D unclear. The V end lost 6 bases, the J end lost 5 bases, and 22 bases lay between the germline ends. CDR3 length: 15 residues. Germline V lookup: CDR1 DFQATT, CDR2 SNEGSKA (reference sequence). This CDR3 reads CSARLDGTSGTEAFF. CDR3 sequence (DNA): TGCAGTGCACGCTTGGACGGCACCTCAGGTACTGAAGCTTTCTTT.

Ten or more counts support this clonotype. V usage is TRBV29-1 and J usage is TRBJ2-5, with 9 bases that match TRBD1. Germline assignment: CDR1 SQVTM and CDR2 ANQGSEA. Trimming took 5 bases from V and 3 from J; bases not matched to a gene: 10. The CDR3 totals 15 residues. The DNA of the CDR3 is TGCAGCGTTCTTATGCCGGGACAGGGAGAAGAGACCCAGTACTTC. Protein: CSVLMPGQGEETQYF.

This clonotype showed up many times. This rearrangement joins TRBV7-2 to TRBJ1-1; the D is unclear. This CDR3 contains 14 residues. V was clipped by 2 bases and J by 2 bases, with 9 bases between them. The germline gives CDR1 SGHTA, CDR2 FQGNSA. The DNA of the CDR3 is TGTGCCAGCAGCTTACTGGGATTAAACACTGAAGCTTTCTTT. It yields the protein CASSLLGLNTEAFF.

Many counts were recorded for this clonotype. CDR3 sequence (DNA): TGTGCCAGCAGCCAAGATCCCGGACTAGCGGGAGCCAACCGGCGGTCGAATGAGCAGTTCTTC. It yields the protein CASSQDPGLAGANRRSNEQFF. The chain recombines TRBV4-2 with TRBJ2-1; 13 bases map to TRBD2. Trimming took 0 bases from V and 7 from J; bases not matched to a gene: 18. CDR1 LGHNA and CDR2 YNFKEQ come from the germline V gene. CDR3 length: 21 amino acids.

This clonotype showed up many times. This sequence joins TRBV7-6 and TRBJ2-5; 9 bases align to TRBD2. The CDR3 has 15 residues. CDR1 and CDR2 from the germline V gene are SGHVS and FNYEAQ. J was trimmed by 5 bases and V by 2 bases; bases with no gene match: 6. The CDR3 region is CASSLFSGSKETQYF. The CDR3 nucleotides read TGTGCCAGCAGCTTATTTAGCGGGAGTAAGGAGACCCAGTACTTC.

This clonotype has ten or more counts. This chain joins TRBV24-1 and TRBJ2-3, with D possibly TRBD1 on 6 matching bases. The CDR3 length is 17 residues. Germline V gene sequence: CDR1 KGHDR, CDR2 SFDVKD. The V end was cut by 1 base, the J end by 2 bases, with 15 bases between. The chain's CDR3 is CATSDFPRRDNTDTQYF. CDR3 sequence (DNA): TGTGCCACCAGTGATTTCCCTCGTCGGGACAACACAGATACGCAGTATTTT.

This clonotype was seen repeatedly, ten times or more. V usage is TRBV28 and J usage is TRBJ2-5; D remains unclear. The V gene's germline CDR1 is MDHEN and CDR2 SYDVKM. This CDR3 is built from 12 residues. Between the trimmed V and J ends, which lost 6 bases and 7 bases, there was a span of 12 bases. This CDR3 is CASSPRSWTQYF. Here the CDR3 DNA reads TGTGCCAGCAGCCCCCGATCTTGGACCCAGTACTTC.

This clonotype showed up many times. The chain combines TRBV6-5 with TRBJ2-4; either TRBD1 or TRBD2 may supply D (5 bases each). The CDR3 has 11 residues. CDR1 MNHEY and CDR2 SVGAGI come from the germline V gene. Trimming left V 8 bases short and J 16 bases short, with 18 bases between. DNA for the CDR3: TGTGCCAGCCGGGACGCCAGGTCCCTCTACTTC. This sequence encodes CASRDARSLYF.

This clonotype was detected a few times. The chain carries TRBV5-1 and TRBJ1-1; D not resolved. Trimming cost V 8 bases and J 7 bases, with 15 bases left between them. This CDR3 has 12 amino acids. Germline V CDR1 and CDR2: SGHRS, YFSETQ. The CDR3 bases are TGCGCCAGTACCTACGAGGGAGTTGAAGCTTTCTTT. Protein: CASTYEGVEAFF.

This clonotype has a count of ten or more. V and J are TRBV4-3 and TRBJ1-1; D is unresolved. The germline CDR1 and CDR2 sequences are LGHNA and YSLEER. V gave up 2 bases and J gave up 1 base, with 11 bases separating them. The CDR3 totals 15 residues. The CDR3 spells CASSQNRQQNTEAFF. The CDR3 DNA reads as TGCGCCAGCAGCCAAAACCGACAACAGAACACTGAAGCTTTCTTT.

This clonotype was observed at least ten times. This rearrangement joins TRBV3-1 to TRBJ2-1, with 9 nucleotides matching TRBD2. The CDR3 length is 16 residues. The trim removed 2 bases at V and 1 base at J, leaving 3 bases unmatched. CDR1 LGHDT and CDR2 YNNKEL come from the germline V gene (reference sequence). CDR3 coding DNA: TGTGCCAGCAGCCAACTCAGCGGGAGGTCCTACAATGAGCAGTTCTTC. Its translation is CASSQLSGRSYNEQFF.

This clonotype was seen a few times. The chain has TRBV7-9 and TRBJ1-1; D is perhaps TRBD1 (5 bases). CDR3 length: 12 residues. V was shortened by 1 base and J by 7 bases, with 7 bases between the two germline ends. Germline V lookup: CDR1 SEHNR, CDR2 FQNEAQ (reference sequence). The CDR3 DNA sequence: TGTGCCAGCAGCTTAGAGAGGGGTGAAGCTTTCTTT. Protein sequence: CASSLERGEAFF.

V gene TRBV30 combines with J gene TRBJ1-1; D remains unclear. The CDR3 contains 12 residues. Per the germline V gene, CDR1 is GTSNPN and CDR2 is SVGIG (reference sequence). Trimming pared 2 bases from V and 5 bases from J, leaving 9 bases between. This CDR3 is CAWSNGVTEAFF. Written as DNA, the CDR3 is TGTGCCTGGAGTAATGGAGTTACTGAAGCTTTCTTT.